The next 7 T cell receptor beta chains were all read from a single sample in a study of OX40 agonist ivuxolimab in advanced cancers. Sequencing used immunoSEQ multiplex PCR; TCRdb keeps in-frame clones, though not all of them. Of about 52,000 clones in the sample, about 93% were seen once. The material was CD4+ or CD8+ T cells sorted from blood, obtained in a trial of the OX40 agonist ivuxolimab. Every receptor here comes from an adult with an advanced solid tumor such as melanoma, head and neck, liver or kidney cancer.

This chain connects TRBV30 to TRBJ1-1; D unresolved. Trimming took 5 bases from V and 6 from J, leaving 13 bases between them. The CDR3 covers 12 residues. Germline CDR1 reads GTSNPN; CDR2 reads SVGIG (reference sequence). The CDR3 loop is CAWGGQSPEAFF. CDR3 DNA sequence: TGTGCCTGGGGCGGGCAGTCCCCTGAAGCTTTCTTT.

The chain employs TRBV27 and TRBJ2-5; D assignment may be TRBD1 or TRBD2 (5 bases each). The V gene's germline CDR1 is MNHEY and CDR2 SMNVEV (reference sequence). With 0 bases removed from V and 5 bases from J, the gap between germline ends came to 13 bases. CDR3 length equals 15 residues. The CDR3 reads CASSLSWGLGETQYF. The CDR3 DNA follows: TGTGCCAGCAGTTTATCTTGGGGGTTGGGGGAGACCCAGTACTTC.

The V call is TRBV28, the J call TRBJ2-7; D possibly corresponds to TRBD1 (6 bases). The CDR3 loop spans 14 amino acids. V was shortened by 7 bases and J by 0 bases, with 13 bases between the two germline ends. Germline CDR1 MDHEN, CDR2 SYDVKM. CDR3 DNA: TGTGCCAGCACCCTCCGGACAGACTCCTACGAGCAGTACTTC. Its translation: CASTLRTDSYEQYF. Drawing the rest from reference TRBV28 and TRBJ2-7, the complete variable domain is DVKVTQSSRYLVKRTGEKVFLECVQDMDHENMFWYRQDPGLGLRLIYFSYDVKMKEKGDIPEGYSVSREKKERFSLILESASTNQTSMYLCASTLRTDSYEQYFGPGTRLTVT.

The J gene is TRBJ2-5, the V gene TRBV10-3; 14 bases match TRBD2. The germline V gene has CDR1 ENHRY and CDR2 SYGVKD. V gave up 0 bases and J gave up 9 bases; unmatched junction bases: 12. The CDR3 is made up of 18 amino acids. The CDR3 DNA reads TGTGCCATCAGTGAGTCGGGGACTAGCGGGGGCCTAAGGGAGGCCCAGTACTTC. This translates into CAISESGTSGGLREAQYF.

This CDR3 reads CSVEVLGRAAEAFF. The CDR3 nucleotides are TGCAGCGTTGAAGTATTGGGCAGGGCAGCGGAAGCTTTCTTT. This chain uses TRBV29-1 with TRBJ1-1; the D gene is possibly TRBD1 (5 bases). The V end lost 1 base, the J end lost 8 bases, and 17 bases lay between the germline ends. This CDR3 has 14 residues. Germline V gives CDR1 SQVTM, CDR2 ANQGSEA.

V and J are TRBV27 and TRBJ2-7; maybe TRBD2 (6 bases). Germline assignment: CDR1 MNHEY and CDR2 SMNVEV (reference sequence). The V end lost 6 bases, the J end lost 2 bases, and 14 bases lay between the germline ends. The CDR3 runs 14 residues. The CDR3 sequence: CASSRRDLPYEQYF. The DNA of the CDR3 is TGTGCCAGCAGCCGCCGGGACTTACCCTACGAGCAGTACTTC.

This clone has just one count. The genes are TRBV5-1 and TRBJ2-5; weak D call: TRBD1 (5 bases). Trimming took 4 bases from V and 5 from J, leaving 9 bases between them. The CDR3 is 12 amino acids. Germline V gene sequence: CDR1 SGHRS, CDR2 YFSETQ. The CDR3 loop reads CASSANRETQYF. The CDR3 nucleotides are TGCGCCAGCAGCGCAAACAGGGAGACCCAGTACTTC.